Listed below are T cell receptor beta chains from one sample, sequenced in a study of Ad26.COV2.S vaccination and SARS-CoV-2 variants. TCRdb's table, derived via immunoSEQ multiplex PCR, lists solely in-frame clones and lacks some. Of fewer than 500,000 clones listed, about 93% are singletons. The source was peripheral blood, collected in a trial of Ad26.COV2.S vaccine versus placebo. Receptors originate from a person between 18 and 65 years old who received the Ad26.COV2.S COVID-19 vaccine or a placebo. Each CDR3 is given with its conserved first and last residue. A D gene is named only where the DNA matches it firmly. Some rows mark clone size as missing; the rest say once, few, many or name a class of expanded clone.

TRBJ2-1,18,NA,TRBD2,TRBV6-6,CASSPFSGRAGGANEQFF,TGTGCCAGCAGTCCTTTCAGCGGGAGGGCCGGAGGGGCCAATGAGCAGTTCTTC
TRBJ2-2,16,NA,NA,TRBV30,CAWSPRRGRYTGELFF,TGTGCCTGGAGTCCTCGCAGGGGAAGGTACACCGGGGAGCTGTTTTTT
TRBJ2-5,11,NA,NA,TRBV2,CASNEQETQYF,TGTGCCAGCAATGAGCAAGAGACCCAGTACTTC
TRBJ1-5,14,NA,NA,TRBV19,CASSIIRGNQPQHF,TGTGCCAGTAGTATAATTCGAGGGAATCAGCCCCAGCATTTT
TRBJ1-2,14,NA,NA,TRBV9,CASSAATGDYGYTF,TGTGCCAGCAGCGCCGCCACAGGTGACTATGGCTACACCTTC
TRBJ2-3,15,NA,NA,TRBV9,CASSEGGKGTDTQYF,TGTGCCAGCAGCGAGGGGGGGAAGGGCACAGATACGCAGTATTTT
TRBJ2-1,14,NA,TRBD2,TRBV29-1,CSVLAGGTLLEQFF,TGCAGCGTTCTAGCGGGAGGTACCCTTCTTGAGCAGTTCTTC
TRBJ2-7,15,NA,TRBD1,TRBV4-1,CASSQATGQTYEQYF,TGCGCCAGCAGCCAGGCTACGGGACAGACCTACGAGCAGTACTTC
TRBJ1-1,14,NA,NA,TRBV11-2,CASSFSGQGTEAFF,TGTGCCAGCAGCTTCTCAGGGCAGGGCACTGAAGCTTTCTTT
TRBJ2-7,13,few,NA,TRBV10-1,CARRIGTDYEQYF,TGCGCCAGGAGAATTGGGACGGACTACGAGCAGTACTTC
TRBJ1-1,17,once,TRBD1,TRBV5-1,CASNGRATGGQNTEAFF,TGCGCCAGCAACGGGAGGGCGACAGGGGGACAGAACACTGAAGCTTTCTTT